Below, one T cell receptor beta chain is given with its context. There is no known antigen for this receptor. Per-base quality was not reported, and no clone a single base away is much larger than it. The protocol used for the library was the immunoSEQ multiplex PCR assay. Regarding the original processing steps: To diagnose cytomegalovirus status from the catalog of TCR beta chain sequences, a statistical classification framework was built. Sourced from immuneACCESS, this table was stored by TCRdb with only in-frame sequences that have V and J called. A share of the clones is absent; for the studies checked, an unresolved V gene accounts for under half, and the remainder has no known explanation. For V, J and clone size, that table is used; D and trimming come from the DNA. In all, the sample holds about 150,000 clones, and around 93% of those were seen once. Together, the top ten hold 1.5% to 2% of the sample.

V is shortened by 8 bases, J by 4 bases, and the region joining them spans 20 bases. Looking up the germline V gene (reference sequence) yields CDR1 PRHDT and CDR2 FYEKMQ. The CDR3 sequence holds 15 residues, the cysteine and phenylalanine included. Just the 45-base CDR3 DNA is kept, in frame starting at base 1. The data originate from a study of cytomegalovirus exposure and HLA in healthy donors (dated by TCRdb to about 2017). Background for the entire study: According to a later analysis, one platform produced both the roughly 130 validation repertoires and the approximately 670 repertoires of the first cohort. The aim of the study was to test whether cataloging public T cell receptors could identify signatures of past pathogen exposure. In addition to the first cohort of 650 to 800 subjects, a separate validation cohort of 130 or so different subjects was used. The study combined high-throughput TCR immunosequencing, statistical association of individual TCRs with disease status, and machine learning to predict cytomegalovirus infection status. General conclusions and limits of the study: The study gave a list of 150 to 200 TCR beta chains associated with cytomegalovirus. The authors suggested that the approach could potentially be extended to other disease states and immunological phenotypes. In vitro tests confirmed that a few of the cytomegalovirus-associated TCR beta chains recognize cytomegalovirus antigens. Subsequent analysis determined that TCRs grouped into clusters in the first cohort also showed a tendency toward co-occurrence across the roughly 130 validation repertoires, and approximately 94% of cluster scores exceeded 0. Across donors, most TCR sequences were observed very rarely, whereas some public TCRs were present in many individuals. The classifier was reported to diagnose cytomegalovirus status with high specificity and sensitivity in both the original and validation cohorts. The validation cohort had no HLA typing available for a later analysis, so co-occurrence within that cohort was assessed over all 120 or so repertoires.

The donors were included in the validation cohort of roughly 130 subjects, a group kept apart from the roughly 670-subject first cohort. The sequence was obtained from a man aged 18 to 30 in good health and CMV-seropositive. Sequenced: PBMCs. This chain joins TRBV13 to TRBJ2-5; possibly the D gene is TRBD1, per 6 matching bases. The DNA sequence follows: TGTGCCAGCGCAGGGGCCACAGGGTCAGTAGAGACCCAGTACTTC. It translates to CASAGATGSVETQYF.